Listed below are T cell receptor beta chains from one sample, sequenced in a study of tumor and adjacent non-tumor tissue in lung cancer. TCRdb redid the calling of the multiplex PCR reads with MiXCR, one entry per CDR3 protein. In the table there are approximately 120,000 distinct CDR3 sequences, about 61% of which are singletons. Sequences were obtained from distant non-tumor lung tissue. The receptor set was obtained from a man aged 55 to 69 with non-small cell lung cancer. CDR3s include the opening cysteine and the closing phenylalanine or tryptophan. The order of the fields is J gene, D gene, clone size, V gene, CDR3 DNA, CDR3 protein. The D gene is left open where the match is weak. A clone size is listed for some rows: how often the clone was seen (once, few, many), or a class if it is expanded.

>TRBJ2-5|.|.|TRBV5-4
TGCGCCAGCAGCCCCGGACAGAACAAAGAGACCCAGTACTTC
CASSPGQNKETQYF
>TRBJ2-7|.|.|TRBV6-5
TGTGCCGGCAGTTACGTGGACGAGCAGTACTTT
CAGSYVDEQYF
>TRBJ2-7|TRBD1|few|TRBV6-1
TGTGCCTGCAGCCGGAGACAGGGGTACGAGCAGTACTTC
CACSRRQGYEQYF
>TRBJ2-7|.|once|TRBV4-1
TGCACTAGCAGCCAAGAGGGGCTCGAGCAGTACTTC
CTSSQEGLEQYF
>TRBJ2-7|TRBD1|.|TRBV12-3/TRBV12-4
TGCACCAGCAGTCCCGGGACAGGGGACGAGCAGTACTTC
CTSSPGTGDEQYF
>TRBJ1-1|TRBD1|.|TRBV5-1
TGCGCCAGCAGCGTAGGGACAGGAAAACTAGTGAACACTGAAGCTTTCTTT
CASSVGTGKLVNTEAFF
>TRBJ2-3|.|many|TRBV4-2
TGTGCCAGCAGCCAAAACATGGGGGACGCCTATACGCAGTATTTT
CASSQNMGDAYTQYF
>TRBJ2-2|TRBD2|large|TRBV29-1
TGCAGCGTGTACGGGACTAGCGGAACGAACACCGGGGAGCTGTTTTTT
CSVYGTSGTNTGELFF
>TRBJ2-7|.|.|TRBV4-1
TGCGCCAGCAGCCAAGAACCTGCGGGAAGCTACGAGCAGTACTTC
CASSQEPAGSYEQYF
>TRBJ2-2|TRBD2|.|TRBV11-2
TGTGTCAGCAGCTCGGGACTAACGGGAGCGACGAACACCGGGGAGTTGTTTTTT
CVSSSGLTGATNTGELFF
>TRBJ2-1|.|.|TRBV11-2
TGTGCCAGTAGCTTAGTGGGGGAACTGCCTTACCAAGGGGGGCAGTTCTTC
CASSLVGELPYQGGQFF
>TRBJ1-1|.|many|TRBV29-1
TGCAGCGTTGAATTCGGGTGGAACACTGAAGCTTTCTTT
CSVEFGWNTEAFF
>TRBJ2-6|.|.|TRBV12-3/TRBV12-4
TGTGCCAATAGTCCTGGGACTTCCGTCTCTGGGGCCAACGTCCTGACTTTC
CANSPGTSVSGANVLTF
>TRBJ1-1|.|.|TRBV12-3/TRBV12-4
TGTGCCAGCAGTCAAGGACAGAACACTGAAGCTTTCTTT
CASSQGQNTEAFF
>TRBJ2-1|TRBD2|many|TRBV12-3/TRBV12-4
TGTGCCAGCAGCGCGACAGCGGGGGGGTACAATGAGCAGTTCTTC
CASSATAGGYNEQFF
>TRBJ2-2|.|.|TRBV4-2
TGTGCCAGCAGCCAAGATAGTAGTTCTGAGGAGCTGTTTTTT
CASSQDSSSEELFF
>TRBJ1-2|TRBD1|.|TRBV28
TGTGTCAGCAGTAAGGGGGCGCCTAGCTACACCTTC
CVSSKGAPSYTF
>TRBJ2-3|.|.|TRBV4-1
TGCGCCAGCAGCCAAGCTGCCATCACGTCAGATGCGCAGTATTTT
CASSQAAITSDAQYF
>TRBJ2-1|.|.|TRBV4-3
TGCGCCAGCAGCCGGTGGGACTCCTCCTCTGAGCAATTTTTC
CASSRWDSSSEQFF
>TRBJ2-1|TRBD2|.|TRBV11-2
TGTGCCAGCATCTTAGTGGGGGAACTGCCTTACCGGGGGGAACAGTTCTTC
CASILVGELPYRGEQFF
>TRBJ2-5|.|.|TRBV6-6
TGTGACAGCAGCCGGGGGGAGACCCAGTACTTC
CDSSRGETQYF
>TRBJ1-5|TRBD1|few|TRBV18
TGTGCCAGCTCACAAGAACAGGGGGCAGGCAATCAGCCCCAGCATTTT
CASSQEQGAGNQPQHF
>TRBJ2-5|TRBD1|.|TRBV24-1
TGTGCCACCAGTGACGCCCGGGACAGCCTAGAGACCCAGTACTTC
CATSDARDSLETQYF
>TRBJ2-2|.|once|TRBV29-1
TGCAGCGTAGGGGCTACCAGGGAGCTGTTTTTT
CSVGATRELFF
>TRBJ2-7|TRBD2|.|TRBV6-1
TGTGCCAGCGGTGAAGGGACTAGCGGTTTTCATACCTACGAGCAGTATTTC
CASGEGTSGFHTYEQYF
>TRBJ1-5|.|.|TRBV12-3/TRBV12-4
TGTGCCAGTAGATTCGACGACGATCAGCCCCAGCATTTT
CASRFDDDQPQHF
>TRBJ2-3|TRBD1|.|TRBV11-3
TGTGCCGGCAGCCCATGGACAGGTGGAGATACGCAGTATTTT
CAGSPWTGGDTQYF
>TRBJ2-7|TRBD1|.|TRBV11-3
TGTGCCAGCACCCCAGGGACAGGGCCCATCGTGAACTACGAGCAATACTTC
CASTPGTGPIVNYEQYF
>TRBJ1-6|.|few|TRBV5-5
TGTGCCGGCAGTTCTACTGGAGGGGGGGTGAATTCACCCCTCCACTTT
CAGSSTGGGVNSPLHF
>TRBJ1-1|.|.|TRBV6-5
TGTGCCAGCAGCCACAGGGAGGGAACTGGAACTTTCTTT
CASSHREGTGTFF
>TRBJ2-5|TRBD1|.|TRBV29-1
TGCAGCGTTGAGGCAGACAGGGGGTGGTCGGAGACCCAGTACTTC
CSVEADRGWSETQYF
>TRBJ2-3|.|.|TRBV5-1
TGCGCCAGCAGCGTAAAATCATCTCCTAGCAAAGATACGCAGTATTTT
CASSVKSSPSKDTQYF
>TRBJ2-5|TRBD1|many|TRBV20-1
TGCAGTGCTAGAGATAGACAGGGACGGGAGACCCAGTACTTC
CSARDRQGRETQYF
>TRBJ2-3|.|.|TRBV11-2
TGTGCCTGCAGTTCGGCGATTGAGCAGTATTTT
CACSSAIEQYF
>TRBJ2-1|.|many|TRBV28
TGTGCCAGCAGGCTAGCGACCTCCTACAATGAGCAGTTCTTC
CASRLATSYNEQFF
>TRBJ2-5|TRBD2|many|TRBV6-2/TRBV6-3
TGTGCCAGCAACAAGACCCCGGGACTAACCCAAGAGACCCAGTACTTC
CASNKTPGLTQETQYF
>TRBJ1-3|.|few|TRBV4-2
TGCGCCAGCAGCCAAGTAGGAAGGGGCTTGTATTCCTCCGGAAACACCACATATTTT
CASSQVGRGLYSSGNTTYF
>TRBJ1-6|.|many|TRBV5-1
TGCGCCAGCAGCTTTCGGCCAGAGAATTCACCCCTCCACTTT
CASSFRPENSPLHF
>TRBJ2-3|.|.|TRBV6-6
TGTGCCGGCAGTCAGACAGGCTTCACAGATACGCAGTATTTT
CAGSQTGFTDTQYF
>TRBJ2-1|.|.|TRBV20-1
TGCAGTGCTAGAGATACCCAGGCCTCCTACAATGAGCAGTTCTTC
CSARDTQASYNEQFF
>TRBJ2-1|TRBD2|.|TRBV11-2
TGTGCCAGCAGCTACATTCCGAGCGGGGCCAAACAGTTCTTC
CASSYIPSGAKQFF
>TRBJ2-3|.|.|TRBV4-1
TGCGTCAGCAGTCAAGAATCCCTATGGGATACGCAGTATTTT
CVSSQESLWDTQYF
>TRBJ1-2|.|.|TRBV12-3/TRBV12-4
TGTGCCAACAGTTTCGGGCAGGGATATGGCTACACCTTC
CANSFGQGYGYTF
>TRBJ1-5|.|.|TRBV5-1
TGCGCCAGCAGCTGGGACGGGAGCAATCAGCCCCAGCATTTT
CASSWDGSNQPQHF
>TRBJ2-7|.|once|TRBV29-1
TGCAGCGTGACGGCGAGATCCTACGAACAGTACTTC
CSVTARSYEQYF
>TRBJ1-1|.|.|TRBV18
TGTGCCAGCTCACCACCGAGTCGGGGTTCGAACGCTGAAGCTTTCTTT
CASSPPSRGSNAEAFF
>TRBJ2-1|TRBD1|few|TRBV10-3
TGTGCCATCATCCCGGAACAGGGGGGCAATGAGCAGTTCTTC
CAIIPEQGGNEQFF
>TRBJ2-1|.|once|TRBV29-1
TGCAGCGCTAACGAGGCCACACAGGGTGACATGAGTGAGCACTTCTTC
CSANEATQGDMSEHFF
>TRBJ2-4|TRBD2|.|TRBV20-1
TGCAATGCTATTGGGGGAAGACTAGCCAAAAACATTCAGCACTTC
CNAIGGRLAKNIQHF
>TRBJ2-7|.|.|TRBV6-6
TGTGCCAGCAGTTACTGGGACGCGGAGCAGTACTTC
CASSYWDAEQYF
>TRBJ2-3|.|many|TRBV6-1
TGTGCCAGCAGTGAAAACGACCGGCGGCGACCAGATACGCAGTATTTT
CASSENDRRRPDTQYF
>TRBJ2-1|TRBD2|once|TRBV29-1
TGCAGCGTTGAAAAAAATCGAGCGGGAGTACCCAATGAGCAGTTCTTC
CSVEKNRAGVPNEQFF
>TRBJ1-5|.|.|TRBV20-1
TGCAGTGCTAGCCCTAACCCGGCAGGACAGCCCCAGCATTTT
CSASPNPAGQPQHF